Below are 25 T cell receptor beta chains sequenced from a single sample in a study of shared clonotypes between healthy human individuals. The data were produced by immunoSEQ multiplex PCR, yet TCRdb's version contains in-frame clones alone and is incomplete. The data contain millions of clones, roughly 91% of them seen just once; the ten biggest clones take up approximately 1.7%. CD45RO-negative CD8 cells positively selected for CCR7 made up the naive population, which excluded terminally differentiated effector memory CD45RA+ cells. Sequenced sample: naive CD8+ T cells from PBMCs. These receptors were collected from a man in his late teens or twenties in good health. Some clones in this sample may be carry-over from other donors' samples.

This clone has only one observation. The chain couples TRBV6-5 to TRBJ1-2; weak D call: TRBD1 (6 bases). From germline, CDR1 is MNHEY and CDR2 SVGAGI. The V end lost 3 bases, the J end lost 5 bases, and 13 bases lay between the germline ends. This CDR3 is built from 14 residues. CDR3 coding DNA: TGTGCCAGCAGTTATGCAGGGGCGAGGTATGGCTACACCTTC. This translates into CASSYAGARYGYTF.

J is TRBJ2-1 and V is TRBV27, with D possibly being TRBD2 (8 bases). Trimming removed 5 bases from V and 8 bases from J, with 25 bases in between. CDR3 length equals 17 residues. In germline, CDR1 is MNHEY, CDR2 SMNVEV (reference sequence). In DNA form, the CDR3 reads TGTGCCAGCAGTCAAACAGGGGTTAGCGGGATCACGGATGAGCAGTTCTTC. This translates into CASSQTGVSGITDEQFF.

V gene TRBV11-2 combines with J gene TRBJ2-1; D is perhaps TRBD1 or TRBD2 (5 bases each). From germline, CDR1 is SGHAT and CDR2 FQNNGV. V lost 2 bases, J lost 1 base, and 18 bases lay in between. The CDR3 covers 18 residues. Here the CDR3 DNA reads TGTGCCAGCAGCTTATTTCGTGGGACCGACCTGTCCTACAATGAGCAGTTCTTC. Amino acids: CASSLFRGTDLSYNEQFF.

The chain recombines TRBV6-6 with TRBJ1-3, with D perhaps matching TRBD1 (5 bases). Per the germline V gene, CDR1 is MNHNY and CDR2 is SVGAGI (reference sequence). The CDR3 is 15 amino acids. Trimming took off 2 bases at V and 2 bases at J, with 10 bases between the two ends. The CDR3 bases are TGTGCCAGCAGTTACGGGGGGGGGACTGGAAACACCATATATTTT. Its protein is CASSYGGGTGNTIYF.

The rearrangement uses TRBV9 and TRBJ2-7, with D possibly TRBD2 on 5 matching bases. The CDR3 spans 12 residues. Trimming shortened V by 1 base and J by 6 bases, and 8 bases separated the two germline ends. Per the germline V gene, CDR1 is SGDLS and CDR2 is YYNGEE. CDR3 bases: TGTGCCAGCAGCGTACCCGGGGTCGAGCAGTACTTC. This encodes CASSVPGVEQYF.

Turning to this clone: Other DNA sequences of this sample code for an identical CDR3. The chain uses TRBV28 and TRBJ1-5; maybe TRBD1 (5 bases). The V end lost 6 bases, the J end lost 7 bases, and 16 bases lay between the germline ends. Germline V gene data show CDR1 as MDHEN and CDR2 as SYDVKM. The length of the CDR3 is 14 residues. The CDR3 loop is CASSLGQGWQPQHF. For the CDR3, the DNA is TGTGCCAGCAGCCTAGGGCAGGGCTGGCAGCCCCAGCATTTT.

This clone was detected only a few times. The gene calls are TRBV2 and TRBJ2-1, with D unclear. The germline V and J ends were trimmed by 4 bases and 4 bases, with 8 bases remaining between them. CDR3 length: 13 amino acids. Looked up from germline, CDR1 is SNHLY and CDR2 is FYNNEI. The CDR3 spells CASSVWLYNEQFF. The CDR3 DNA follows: TGTGCCAGCAGTGTTTGGCTTTACAATGAGCAGTTCTTC.

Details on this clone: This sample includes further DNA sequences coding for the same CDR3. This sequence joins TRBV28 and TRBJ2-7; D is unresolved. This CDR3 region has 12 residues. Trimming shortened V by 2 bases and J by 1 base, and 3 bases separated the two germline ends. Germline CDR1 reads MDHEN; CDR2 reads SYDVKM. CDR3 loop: CASSLDSYEQYF. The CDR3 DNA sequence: TGTGCCAGCAGTTTAGATTCCTACGAGCAGTACTTC.

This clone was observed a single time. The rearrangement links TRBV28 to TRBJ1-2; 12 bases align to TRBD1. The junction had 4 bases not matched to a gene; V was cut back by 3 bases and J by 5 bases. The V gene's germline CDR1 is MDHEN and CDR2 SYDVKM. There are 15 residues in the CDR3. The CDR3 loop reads CASSLGTGGGYGYTF. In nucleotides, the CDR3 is TGTGCCAGCAGTTTGGGGACAGGGGGCGGATATGGCTACACCTTC.

The CDR3 sequence: CASSSLTRTPGRYF. The CDR3, as DNA: TGTGCCAGCAGCTCCCTAACTAGGACCCCGGGTCGGTACTTC. The chain couples TRBV5-6 to TRBJ2-4, with D possibly TRBD2 on 5 matching bases. V was clipped by 3 bases and J by 15 bases, with 22 bases between them. The CDR3 sequence is 14 residues long. Per germline, CDR1 SGHDT and CDR2 YYEEEE.

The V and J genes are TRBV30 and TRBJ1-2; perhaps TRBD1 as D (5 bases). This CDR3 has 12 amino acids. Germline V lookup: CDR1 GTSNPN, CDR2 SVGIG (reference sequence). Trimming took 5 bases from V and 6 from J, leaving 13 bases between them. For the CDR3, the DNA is TGTGCCTGGGCGGGTTGGGGGGATGGCTACACCTTC. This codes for CAWAGWGDGYTF.

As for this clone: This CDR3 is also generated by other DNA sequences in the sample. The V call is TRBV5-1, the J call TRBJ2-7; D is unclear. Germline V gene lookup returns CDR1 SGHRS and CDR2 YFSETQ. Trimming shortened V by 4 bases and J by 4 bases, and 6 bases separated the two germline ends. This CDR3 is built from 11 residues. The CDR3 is CASSIGYEQYF. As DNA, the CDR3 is TGCGCCAGCAGCATAGGGTACGAGCAGTACTTC.

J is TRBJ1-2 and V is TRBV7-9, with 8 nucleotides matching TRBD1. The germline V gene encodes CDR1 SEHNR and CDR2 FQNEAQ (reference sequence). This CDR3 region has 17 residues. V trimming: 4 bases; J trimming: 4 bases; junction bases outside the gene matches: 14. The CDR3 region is CASSSNPGQGVIYGYTF. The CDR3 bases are TGTGCCAGCAGCTCGAACCCCGGACAGGGTGTTATCTATGGCTACACCTTC.

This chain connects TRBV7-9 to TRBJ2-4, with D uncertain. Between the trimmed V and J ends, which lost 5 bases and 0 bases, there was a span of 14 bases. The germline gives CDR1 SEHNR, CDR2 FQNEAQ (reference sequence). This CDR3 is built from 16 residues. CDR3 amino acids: CASSPRTVLAKNIQYF. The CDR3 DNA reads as TGTGCCAGCAGCCCCCGGACGGTTTTAGCCAAAAACATTCAGTACTTC.

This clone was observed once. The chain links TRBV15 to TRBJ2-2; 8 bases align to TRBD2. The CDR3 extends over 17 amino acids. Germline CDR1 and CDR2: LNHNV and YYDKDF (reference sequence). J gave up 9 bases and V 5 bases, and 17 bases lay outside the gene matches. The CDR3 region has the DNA TGTGCCACCAGCGACCGAACTAGCGGCCCCCGGAGTAGGGAGCTGTTTTTT. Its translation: CATSDRTSGPRSRELFF.

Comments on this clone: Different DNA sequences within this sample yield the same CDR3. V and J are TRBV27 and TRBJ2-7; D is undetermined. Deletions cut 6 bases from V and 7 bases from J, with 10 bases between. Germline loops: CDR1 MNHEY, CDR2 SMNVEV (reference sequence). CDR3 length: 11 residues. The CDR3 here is CASSFGLEQYF. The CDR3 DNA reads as TGTGCCAGCAGCTTCGGCCTTGAGCAGTACTTC.

The CDR3 loop is CASSEALPKQGLEETQYF. The CDR3 DNA reads TGTGCCAGCAGTGAAGCGCTTCCGAAACAGGGTTTGGAGGAGACCCAGTACTTC. The genes are TRBV6-1 and TRBJ2-5; tentatively, D is TRBD1 (6 bases). The CDR3 has 18 amino acids. The germline CDR1 and CDR2 sequences are MNHNS and SASEGT. The V and J ends lost 0 bases and 5 bases respectively, with 22 bases between them.

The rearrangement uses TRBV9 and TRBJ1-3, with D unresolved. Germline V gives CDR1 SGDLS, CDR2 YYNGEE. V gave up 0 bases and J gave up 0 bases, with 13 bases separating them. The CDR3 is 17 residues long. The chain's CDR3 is CASSVDGRTHSGNTIYF. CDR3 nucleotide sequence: TGTGCCAGCAGCGTAGATGGAAGGACTCACTCTGGAAACACCATATATTTT. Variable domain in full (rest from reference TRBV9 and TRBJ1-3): DSGVTQTPKHLITATGQRVTLRCSPRSGDLSVYWYQQSLDQGLQFLIQYYNGEERAKGNILERFSAQQFPDLHSELNLSSLELGDSALYFCASSVDGRTHSGNTIYFGEGSWLTVV.

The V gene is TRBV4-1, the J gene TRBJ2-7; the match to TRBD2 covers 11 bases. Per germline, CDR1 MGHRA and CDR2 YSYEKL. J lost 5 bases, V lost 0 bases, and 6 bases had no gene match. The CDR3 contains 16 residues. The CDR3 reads CASSQDSTSGSNEQYF. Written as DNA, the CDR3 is TGCGCCAGCAGCCAAGATAGTACTAGCGGGAGTAACGAGCAGTACTTC.

CDR3 in amino acids: CSAHGGLSYEQYF. The DNA for the CDR3 is TGCAGCGCCCACGGGGGCCTCTCCTACGAGCAGTACTTC. V gene TRBV29-1 combines with J gene TRBJ2-7; D might be TRBD1 or TRBD2, each matching 6 bases. Trimming cost V 7 bases and J 0 bases, with 13 bases left between them. This CDR3 spans 13 amino acids. The V gene's germline CDR1 is SQVTM and CDR2 ANQGSEA.

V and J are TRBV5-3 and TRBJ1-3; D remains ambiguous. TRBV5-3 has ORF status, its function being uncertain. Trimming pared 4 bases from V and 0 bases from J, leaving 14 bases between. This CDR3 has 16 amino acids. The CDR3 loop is CARSDLKDRSGNTIYF. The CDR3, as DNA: TGTGCCAGAAGCGACCTTAAGGACCGCTCTGGAAACACCATATATTTT.

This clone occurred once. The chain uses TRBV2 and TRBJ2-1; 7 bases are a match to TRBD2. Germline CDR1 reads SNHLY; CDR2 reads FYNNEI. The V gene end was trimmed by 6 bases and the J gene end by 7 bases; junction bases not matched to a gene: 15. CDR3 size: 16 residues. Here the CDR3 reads CASSANPAGPLNEQFF. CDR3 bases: TGTGCCAGCAGCGCCAATCCAGCGGGGCCCCTGAATGAGCAGTTCTTC.

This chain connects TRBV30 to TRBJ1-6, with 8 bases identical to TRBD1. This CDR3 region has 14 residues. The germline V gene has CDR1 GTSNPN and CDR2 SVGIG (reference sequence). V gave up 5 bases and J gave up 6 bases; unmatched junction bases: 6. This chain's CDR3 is CAWVTGVSNSPLHF. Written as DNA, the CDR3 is TGTGCCTGGGTGACAGGGGTTAGTAATTCACCCCTCCACTTT.

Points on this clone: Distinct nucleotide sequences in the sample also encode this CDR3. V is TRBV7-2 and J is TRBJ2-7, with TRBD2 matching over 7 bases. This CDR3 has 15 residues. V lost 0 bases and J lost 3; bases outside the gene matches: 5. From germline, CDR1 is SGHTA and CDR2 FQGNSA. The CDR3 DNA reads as TGTGCCAGCAGCTTAGCGGGAGGGCCGGGCTACGAGCAGTACTTC. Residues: CASSLAGGPGYEQYF.

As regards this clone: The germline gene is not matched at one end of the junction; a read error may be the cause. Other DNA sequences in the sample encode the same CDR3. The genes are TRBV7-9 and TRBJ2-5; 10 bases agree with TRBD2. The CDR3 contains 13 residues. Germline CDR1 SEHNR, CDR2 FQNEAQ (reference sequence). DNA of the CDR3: TGTGCCAGCAGCCTAGCGGGAGTAGAGACCCAGTACTTC. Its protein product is CASSLAGVETQYF.